These 13 T cell receptor beta chains were sequenced from one sample in a study of blood T cells in healthy people across ages. Next came a second PCR, run for about 7 to 12 cycles, which used a sample-barcoded 5' primer along with a J-beta primer mix. TCRdb re-called the 5' RACE reads through MiXCR, storing one row per CDR3 protein. The sample holds roughly 900,000 distinct CDR3 sequences, 29% seen once. The sequenced sample was blood. The receptors were sampled from a woman of 80 years or more in good health.

This clonotype was observed at least ten times. The chain has TRBV20-1 and TRBJ2-7; D is unresolved. Per the germline V gene, CDR1 is DFQATT and CDR2 is SNEGSKA (reference sequence). V was shortened by 0 bases and J by 0 bases, with 6 bases between the two germline ends. The CDR3 extends over 13 amino acids. CDR3: CSARDAASYEQYF. DNA for the CDR3: TGCAGTGCTAGAGATGCAGCCTCCTACGAGCAGTACTTC.

This clonotype was observed at least ten times. A much larger clone differs by one base, so this may be a read error. The V call is TRBV6-5, the J call TRBJ2-5; perhaps TRBD1 as D (6 bases). Deletions cut 2 bases from V and 11 bases from J, with 15 bases between. Germline V gene sequence: CDR1 MNHEY, CDR2 SVGAGI. This CDR3 comprises 13 residues. In DNA, the CDR3 is TGTGCCAGCAGTTACATCAGGGGCAATGAGCAGTACTTC. Protein: CASSYIRGNEQYF.

The sample holds many counts of this clonotype. The rearrangement joins TRBV12-3 or TRBV12-4 to TRBJ2-7; TRBD1 aligns across 7 bases. J was trimmed by 6 bases and V by 5 bases; bases with no gene match: 7. The CDR3 is 13 residues long. The CDR3 nucleotides read TGTGCCAGCAGTCGGACAGGCCGAGCCGAGCAGTACTTC. Protein sequence: CASSRTGRAEQYF.

In this sample, this clonotype turned up many times. The V gene is TRBV6-2 or TRBV6-3, the J gene TRBJ2-1; D is tentatively TRBD1 or TRBD2 (6 bases each). Germline assignment: CDR1 MNHEY and CDR2 SVGEGT. V was trimmed by 2 bases and J by 10 bases, leaving 24 bases between them. The CDR3 totals 17 residues. CDR3 region: CASSYNFGGRDIKEQFF. The DNA for the CDR3 is TGTGCCAGCAGTTACAATTTCGGGGGCCGAGACATTAAAGAGCAGTTCTTC.

This clonotype appeared many times. The J gene is TRBJ2-3, the V gene TRBV3-1; 7 nucleotides line up with TRBD2. The V gene end was trimmed by 6 bases and the J gene end by 0 bases; junction bases not matched to a gene: 6. The CDR3 is 15 amino acids. In germline, CDR1 is LGHDT, CDR2 YNNKEL (reference sequence). The CDR3 protein is CASSRSGASTDTQYF. DNA of the CDR3: TGTGCCAGCAGTCGAAGCGGGGCGAGCACAGATACGCAGTATTTT.

This clonotype showed up just once. The chain couples TRBV27 to TRBJ2-1; D is perhaps TRBD1 (5 bases). The CDR3 sequence is 14 residues long. Germline CDR1 reads MNHEY; CDR2 reads SMNVEV (reference sequence). The V and J ends lost 6 bases and 3 bases respectively, with 12 bases between them. CDR3 residues: CASSQDSYYNEQFF. CDR3 DNA sequence: TGTGCCAGCAGCCAAGACAGTTACTACAATGAGCAGTTCTTC.

This clonotype has only a few counts. CDR3: CSARGALDSYGEPQHF. CDR3 DNA: TGCAGTGCTAGAGGAGCGTTGGACAGCTATGGGGAGCCCCAGCATTTT. The chain carries TRBV20-1 and TRBJ1-5, with D perhaps matching TRBD1 (6 bases). The CDR3 has 16 amino acids. Trimming took 1 base from V and 8 from J, leaving 21 bases between them. Germline CDR1 and CDR2: DFQATT and SNEGSKA (reference sequence).

The chain uses TRBV9 and TRBJ1-2; 10 bases line up with TRBD1. The CDR3 is made up of 14 amino acids. V was clipped by 2 bases and J by 4 bases; unmatched bases: 2. CDR1 SGDLS and CDR2 YYNGEE come from the germline V gene. The CDR3 spells CASSVGQGIYGYTF. For the CDR3, the DNA is TGTGCCAGCAGCGTGGGACAGGGGATCTATGGCTACACCTTC.

This clonotype appeared many times. The genes are TRBV7-2 and TRBJ1-2; no firm D call. The CDR3 is 14 residues long. Germline-derived CDR1 and CDR2 are SGHTA and FQGNSA. The V end was cut by 1 base, the J end by 0 bases, with 6 bases between. CDR3 loop: CASSLVPPNYGYTF. As DNA, the CDR3 is TGTGCCAGCAGCTTAGTTCCCCCTAACTATGGCTACACCTTC.

This clonotype was detected ten times or more. This chain connects TRBV29-1 to TRBJ2-5, with 11 bases fitting TRBD2. Germline CDR1 SQVTM, CDR2 ANQGSEA. The CDR3 runs to 15 residues. After removal of 7 bases from V and 3 bases from J, the junction contained 10 bases not matched to a gene. CDR3 in DNA: TGCAGCGCCGCCCTGACTAGCGGGGCGAAAGAGACCCAGTACTTC. Residues: CSAALTSGAKETQYF. Complete variable domain (other parts from reference TRBV29-1 and TRBJ2-5): SAVISQKPSRDICQRGTSLTIQCQVDSQVTMMFWYRQQPGQSLTLIATANQGSEATYESGFVIDKFPISRPNLTFSTLTVSNMSPEDSSIYLCSAALTSGAKETQYFGPGTRLLVL.

At least ten counts were recorded for this clonotype. This sequence joins TRBV12-3 or TRBV12-4 and TRBJ1-2; TRBD1 matches at 7 bases. J was trimmed by 1 base and V by 6 bases; bases with no gene match: 8. The CDR3 contains 15 residues. Here the CDR3 reads CASSQQGSYNYGYTF. Written as DNA, the CDR3 is TGTGCCAGCAGCCAACAGGGGAGTTATAACTATGGCTACACCTTC.

This chain connects TRBV2 to TRBJ2-3; the match to TRBD1 covers 10 bases. Trimming took 8 bases from V and 7 from J; bases not matched to a gene: 12. Germline V gene sequence: CDR1 SNHLY, CDR2 FYNNEI. The length of the CDR3 is 15 residues. CDR3 DNA: TGTGCCAGCTTCCCCGGGACAGGGGCCGGGAATACGCAGTATTTT. This gives the protein CASFPGTGAGNTQYF.

This clonotype was seen at least ten times. The chain links TRBV9 to TRBJ2-5, with D tentatively TRBD2 (7 bases). The CDR3 has 17 residues. V lost 0 bases, J lost 1 base, and 16 bases lay in between. Looked up from germline, CDR1 is SGDLS and CDR2 is YYNGEE. CDR3 loop: CASSVGKRGGLQETQYF. The CDR3 region has the DNA TGTGCCAGCAGCGTAGGGAAGAGGGGGGGTCTCCAAGAGACCCAGTACTTC.